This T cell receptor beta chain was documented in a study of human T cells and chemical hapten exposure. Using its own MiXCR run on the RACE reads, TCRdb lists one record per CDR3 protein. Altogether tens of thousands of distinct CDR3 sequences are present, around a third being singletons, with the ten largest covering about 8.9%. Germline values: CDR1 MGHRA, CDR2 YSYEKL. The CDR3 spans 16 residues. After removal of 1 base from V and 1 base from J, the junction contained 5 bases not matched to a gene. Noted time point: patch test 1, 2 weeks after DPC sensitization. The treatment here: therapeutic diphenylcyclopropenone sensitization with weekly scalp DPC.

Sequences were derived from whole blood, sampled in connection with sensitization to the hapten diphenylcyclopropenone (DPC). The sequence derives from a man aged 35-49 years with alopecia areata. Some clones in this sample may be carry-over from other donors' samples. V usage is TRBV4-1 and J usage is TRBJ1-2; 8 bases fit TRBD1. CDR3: CASSQVEGQDNYGYTF. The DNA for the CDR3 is TGCGCCAGCAGCCAAGTGGAGGGACAGGATAACTATGGCTACACCTTC.